The entry below gives a single T cell receptor (beta chain) sequence along with its context. CDR1 is MNHEY, CDR2 SVGAGI, per germline. CDR3 length: 14 residues. J lost 7 bases, V lost 5 bases, and 5 bases had no gene match. Under the authors' procedure: Reference gene primers were amplified, and this amplification served to estimate nucleated cell counts. The repertoire was sequenced with immunoSEQ multiplex PCR; TCRdb's copy has only in-frame clones and lacks some. V and J calls and clone size come straight from that table; D and trimming were deduced from the DNA. The profile shows some 150,000 clones, around nine tenths of them singletons. These data come from a study of blood T cell repertoires in COVID-19. Study-wide context: Researchers got acute and convalescent COVID-19 samples from the United States, Italy and Spain. In each case, the material was cDNA or gDNA derived from T cells, B-cell-depleted T cells, or PBMCs.

The sample comprised peripheral blood. V gene TRBV6-5 combines with J gene TRBJ1-6, with 7 positions matching TRBD1. The source is a man aged 55 to 69 with active or convalescent COVID-19. CDR3 loop: CASSRQGMNSPLHF. DNA for the CDR3: TGTGCCAGCAGTCGACAGGGTATGAATTCACCCCTCCACTTT.